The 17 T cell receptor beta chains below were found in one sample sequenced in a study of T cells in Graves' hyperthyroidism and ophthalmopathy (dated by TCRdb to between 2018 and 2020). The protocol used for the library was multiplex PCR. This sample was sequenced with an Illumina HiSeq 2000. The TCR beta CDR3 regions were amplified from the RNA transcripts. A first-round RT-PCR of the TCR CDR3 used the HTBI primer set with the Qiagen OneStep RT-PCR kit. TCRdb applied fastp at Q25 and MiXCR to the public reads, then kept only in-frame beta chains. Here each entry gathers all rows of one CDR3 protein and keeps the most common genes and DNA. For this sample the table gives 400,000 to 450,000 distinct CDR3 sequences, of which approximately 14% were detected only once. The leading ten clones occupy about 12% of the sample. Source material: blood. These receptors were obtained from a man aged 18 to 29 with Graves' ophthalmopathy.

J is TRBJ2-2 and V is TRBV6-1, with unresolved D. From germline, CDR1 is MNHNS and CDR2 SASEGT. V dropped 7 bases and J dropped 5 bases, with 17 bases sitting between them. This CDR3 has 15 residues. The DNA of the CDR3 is TGTGCCAGCACCAACTGGGCCAGTAAGACCGGGGAGCTGTTTTTT. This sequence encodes CASTNWASKTGELFF.

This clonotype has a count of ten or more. DNA for the CDR3: TGCAGCGTTGAAGATCAGCAAGGGCTGCTGCTCGAGCAGTACTTC. As protein: CSVEDQQGLLLEQYF. This chain uses TRBV29-1 with TRBJ2-7; no reliable D call. Trimming took 0 bases from V and 6 from J, leaving 18 bases between them. Germline CDR1 SQVTM, CDR2 ANQGSEA. The CDR3 consists of 15 residues.

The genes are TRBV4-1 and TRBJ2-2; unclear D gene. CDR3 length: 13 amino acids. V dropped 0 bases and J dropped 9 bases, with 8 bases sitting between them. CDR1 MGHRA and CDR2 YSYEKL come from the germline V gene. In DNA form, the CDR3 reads TGCGCCAGCAGCCAAGATTCGGTCCGGGAGCTGTTTTTT. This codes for CASSQDSVRELFF.

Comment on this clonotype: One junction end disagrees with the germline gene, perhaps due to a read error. In DNA form, the CDR3 reads TGTGCCACCAGTTCAAACAGCCCACACTATGGCTACACCTTC. Translating it yields CATSSNSPHYGYTF. The chain links TRBV6-2 or TRBV6-3 to TRBJ1-2; no clear D. Germline values: CDR1 MNHEY, CDR2 SVGEGT. The CDR3 has 14 amino acids.

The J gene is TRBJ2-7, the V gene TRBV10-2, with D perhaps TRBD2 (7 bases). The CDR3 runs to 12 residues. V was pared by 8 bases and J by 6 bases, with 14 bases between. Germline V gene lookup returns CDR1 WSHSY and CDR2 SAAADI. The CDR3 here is CASFTGGSEQYF. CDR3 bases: TGCGCCAGCTTTACGGGGGGCTCCGAGCAGTACTTC.

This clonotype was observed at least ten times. The CDR3 coding sequence is TGTGCCTGGAGTGACCAGGGCTACACCATATATTTT. Translation gives CAWSDQGYTIYF. The chain joins TRBV30 to TRBJ1-3; the D gene is possibly TRBD1 (5 bases). The V end lost 1 base, the J end lost 8 bases, and 9 bases lay between the germline ends. There are 12 residues in the CDR3. The germline CDR1 and CDR2 sequences are GTSNPN and SVGIG (reference sequence).

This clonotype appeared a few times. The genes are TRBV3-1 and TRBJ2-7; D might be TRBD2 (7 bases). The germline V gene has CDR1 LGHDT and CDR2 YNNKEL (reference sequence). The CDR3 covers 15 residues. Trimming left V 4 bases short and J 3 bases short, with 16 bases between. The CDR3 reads CASSPRGGGLYEQYF. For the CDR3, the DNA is TGTGCCAGCAGCCCCCGGGGAGGGGGGCTCTACGAGCAGTACTTC.

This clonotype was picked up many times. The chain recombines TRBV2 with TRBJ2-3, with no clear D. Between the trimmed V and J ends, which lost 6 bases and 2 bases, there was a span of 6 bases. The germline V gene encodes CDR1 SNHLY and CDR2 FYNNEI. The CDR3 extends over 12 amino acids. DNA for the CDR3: TGTGCCAGCAGAGAATTCACAGATACGCAGTATTTT. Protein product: CASREFTDTQYF. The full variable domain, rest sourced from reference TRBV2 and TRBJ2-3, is EPEVTQTPSHQVTQMGQEVILRCVPISNHLYFYWYRQILGQKVEFLVSFYNNEISEKSEIFDDQFSVERPDGSNFTLKIRSTKLEDSAMYFCASREFTDTQYFGPGTRLTVL.

The CDR3 protein is CASSQVGGSTYEQYF. CDR3 in DNA: TGCGCCAGCAGCCAAGTAGGGGGATCCACCTACGAGCAGTACTTC. The gene calls are TRBV4-1 and TRBJ2-7, with a tentative D call TRBD1 (6 bases). Germline lookup yields CDR1 MGHRA and CDR2 YSYEKL. Trimming left V 1 base short and J 2 bases short, with 12 bases between. The CDR3 totals 15 residues.

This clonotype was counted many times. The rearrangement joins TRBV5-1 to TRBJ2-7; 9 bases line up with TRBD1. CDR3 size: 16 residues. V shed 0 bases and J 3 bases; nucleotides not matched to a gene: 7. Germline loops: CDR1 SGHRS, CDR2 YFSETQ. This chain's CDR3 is CASSLETGTGFYEQYF. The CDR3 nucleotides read TGCGCCAGCAGCTTGGAGACCGGGACAGGGTTCTACGAGCAGTACTTC.

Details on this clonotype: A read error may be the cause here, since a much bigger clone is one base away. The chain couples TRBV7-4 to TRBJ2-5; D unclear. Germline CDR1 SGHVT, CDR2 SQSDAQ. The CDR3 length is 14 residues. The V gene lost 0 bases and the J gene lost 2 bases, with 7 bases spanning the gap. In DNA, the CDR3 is TGTGCCAGCAGCTTAGCGGGGTATCAAGAGACCCAGTACTTC. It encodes CASSLAGYQETQYF.

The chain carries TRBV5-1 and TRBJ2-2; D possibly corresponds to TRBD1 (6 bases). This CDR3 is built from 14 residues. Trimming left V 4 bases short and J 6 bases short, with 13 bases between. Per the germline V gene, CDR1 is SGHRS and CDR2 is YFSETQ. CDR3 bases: TGCGCCAGCAGCGCCAGGGGAAGTGCCGGGGAGCTGTTTTTT. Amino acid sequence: CASSARGSAGELFF.

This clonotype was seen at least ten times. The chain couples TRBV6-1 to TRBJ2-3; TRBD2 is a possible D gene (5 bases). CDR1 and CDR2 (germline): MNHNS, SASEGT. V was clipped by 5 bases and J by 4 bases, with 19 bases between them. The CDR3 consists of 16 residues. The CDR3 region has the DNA TGTGCCAGCAGTCCCGAGGTGGGTTCGGGGTCAGATACGCAGTATTTT. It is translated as CASSPEVGSGSDTQYF.

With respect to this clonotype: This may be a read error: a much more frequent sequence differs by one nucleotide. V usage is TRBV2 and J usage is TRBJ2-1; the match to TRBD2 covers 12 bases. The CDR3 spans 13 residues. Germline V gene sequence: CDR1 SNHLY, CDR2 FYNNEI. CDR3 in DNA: TGTGTCAGCAGGACCAGACTAGCGGGAGAATGGTTCTTC. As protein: CVSRTRLAGEWFF.

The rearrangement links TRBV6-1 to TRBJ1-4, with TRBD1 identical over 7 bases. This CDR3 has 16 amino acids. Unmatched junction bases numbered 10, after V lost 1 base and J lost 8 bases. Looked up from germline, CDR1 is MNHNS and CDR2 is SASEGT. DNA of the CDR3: TGTGCCAGCAGTGAAGATCTACAGGGGCCTGTCGAAAAACTGTTTTTT. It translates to CASSEDLQGPVEKLFF.

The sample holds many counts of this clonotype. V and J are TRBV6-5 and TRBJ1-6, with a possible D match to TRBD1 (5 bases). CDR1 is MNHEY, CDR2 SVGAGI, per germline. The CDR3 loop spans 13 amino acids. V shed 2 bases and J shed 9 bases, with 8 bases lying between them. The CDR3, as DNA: TGTGCCAGCAGTTACGACAGTTTTTCACCCCTCCACTTT. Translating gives CASSYDSFSPLHF.

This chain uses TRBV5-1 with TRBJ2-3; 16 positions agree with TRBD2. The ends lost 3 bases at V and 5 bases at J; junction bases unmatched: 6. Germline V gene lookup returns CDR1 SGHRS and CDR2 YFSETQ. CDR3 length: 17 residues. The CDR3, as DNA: TGCGCCAGCAGCTCGGGACTAGCGGGGGGGCGATTAGATACGCAGTATTTT. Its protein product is CASSSGLAGGRLDTQYF.